This T cell receptor (beta chain) emerged from a study of monozygotic twins with inflammatory bowel disease. TCRdb reprocessed the 5' RACE reads; each CDR3 protein has one entry and no DNA is given. This table lists around 380,000 distinct CDR3 sequences. As regards this clonotype: Its antigen remains unknown.

Study-level results: Other individuals had fewer clonotypes in common with IBD patients than with healthy twins, especially with disease activity.

This clonotype was obtained from a human donor with ulcerative colitis or Crohn's disease, or a healthy co-twin of an affected twin (not recorded which). The source material was blood.

The CDR3 sequence: CSARSTALSYEQYF. The chain employs TRBV20-1 and TRBJ2-7; TCRdb's D call of TRBD1 is untestable without DNA. The CDR3 contains 14 residues. Germline CDR1 reads DFQATT; CDR2 reads SNEGSKA (reference sequence).